This entry is about one TCR beta chain. Its antigen remains unknown. This sample was included in a study of T cell responses to AZD1222 COVID-19 vaccine. Second doses were pooled across both intervals (about 4 or about 12 weeks). Per germline, CDR1 SGHRS and CDR2 YFSETQ. The CDR3 consists of 12 residues. V lost 1 base, J lost 5 bases, and 7 bases lay in between. Study observations and caveats: Mostly white British, mostly female donors; authors suggested clonal diversity may be underestimated.

Assay used: immunoSEQ multiplex PCR; TCRdb lists only in-frame clones, some missing. The sample contains nearly 200,000 clones, approximately 93% of which appear only once. V usage is TRBV5-1 and J usage is TRBJ2-7; the D is unclear. Sequencing used peripheral blood, obtained 28 days after the second AZD1222 dose. The TCR originated in an adult who received the AZD1222 COVID-19 vaccine. This CDR3 reads CASSLQVDEQYF. The CDR3 DNA sequence: TGCGCCAGCAGCTTGCAGGTCGACGAGCAGTACTTC.